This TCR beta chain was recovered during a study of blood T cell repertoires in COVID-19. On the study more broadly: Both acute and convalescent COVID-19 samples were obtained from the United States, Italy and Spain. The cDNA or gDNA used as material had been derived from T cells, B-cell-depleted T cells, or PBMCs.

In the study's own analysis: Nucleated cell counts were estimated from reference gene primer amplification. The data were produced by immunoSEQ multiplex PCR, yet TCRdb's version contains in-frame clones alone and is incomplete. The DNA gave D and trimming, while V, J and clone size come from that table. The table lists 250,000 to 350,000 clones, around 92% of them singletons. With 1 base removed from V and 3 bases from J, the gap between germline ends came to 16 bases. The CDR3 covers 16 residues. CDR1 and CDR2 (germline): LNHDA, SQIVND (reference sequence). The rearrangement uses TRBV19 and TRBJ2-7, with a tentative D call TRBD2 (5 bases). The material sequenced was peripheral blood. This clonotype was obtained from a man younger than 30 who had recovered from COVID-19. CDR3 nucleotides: TGTGCCAGTAGTATAGGGGCGCCGAGAGGGTACTACGAGCAGTACTTC. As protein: CASSIGAPRGYYEQYF.